This TCR beta chain emerged from a study of blood T cell repertoires in COVID-19. The wider study: PBMCs, B-cell-depleted T cells, or T cells were the source of the cDNA or gDNA that made up the material.

Original analysis: Amplification of reference gene primers provided the estimated nucleated cell counts. Method: immunoSEQ multiplex PCR; TCRdb's copy keeps in-frame clones and lacks some. V and J calls and clone size follow that table, whereas D and trimming were derived from the DNA. The sample has about 270,000 clones, about 87% seen once. Participants' own reports of clinical history determined their cohort assignment. Recovered Cohort 3 donors showed two negative PCRs, clearance, or symptom resolution. This CDR3 region has 14 residues. Germline CDR1 and CDR2: LNHDA and SQIVND (reference sequence). Losses at the gene ends were 4 bases for V and 6 bases for J; bases not matched to a gene: 6.

This rearrangement joins TRBV19 to TRBJ1-5; TRBD1 agrees at 7 bases. The origin of this receptor is a woman between 45 and 60 years old who had recovered from COVID-19. The source material was PBMCs or T cells enriched from blood (not recorded which). The CDR3 bases are TGTGCCAGTAGTACTCAGGGGGTTGGTCAGCCCCAGCATTTT. This sequence encodes CASSTQGVGQPQHF.